The following is a T cell receptor (beta chain) sequence with its context. Its antigen is unidentified. The data belong to a study of cytomegalovirus exposure and HLA in healthy donors. Findings and limits, study-wide: Further analysis was carried out later, and it showed several of the most significant clusters appearing linked to common viral pathogens. With later analysis, a missense DCLRE1C variant became linked to TCR beta V- and J-gene trimming. Some segments of the V type, notably TRBV6-2 and TRBV6-3, were excluded as indistinguishable.

V gave up 7 bases and J gave up 1 base; unmatched junction bases: 8. The V gene's germline CDR1 is SGHTS and CDR2 YDEGEE. The CDR3 totals 15 residues. PCR employed 60 Vbeta and 13 Jbeta primers. The table came from immunoSEQ multiplex PCR; TCRdb's copy has only in-frame clones and leaves some out. The repertoire holds 200,000 to 250,000 clones, 82% seen once, with less than 3.5% in the top ten. It was healthy bone marrow donors who served as donors. This clonotype originated in a woman aged 40 to 55 in good health and CMV-seronegative. The J gene is TRBJ2-7, the V gene TRBV5-8; 10 bases match TRBD1. What was sequenced was PBMCs. CDR3 sequence reads: CASLRKGQGSYEQYF. DNA for the CDR3: TGTGCCAGCCTAAGAAAGGGACAGGGGTCCTACGAGCAGTACTTC.